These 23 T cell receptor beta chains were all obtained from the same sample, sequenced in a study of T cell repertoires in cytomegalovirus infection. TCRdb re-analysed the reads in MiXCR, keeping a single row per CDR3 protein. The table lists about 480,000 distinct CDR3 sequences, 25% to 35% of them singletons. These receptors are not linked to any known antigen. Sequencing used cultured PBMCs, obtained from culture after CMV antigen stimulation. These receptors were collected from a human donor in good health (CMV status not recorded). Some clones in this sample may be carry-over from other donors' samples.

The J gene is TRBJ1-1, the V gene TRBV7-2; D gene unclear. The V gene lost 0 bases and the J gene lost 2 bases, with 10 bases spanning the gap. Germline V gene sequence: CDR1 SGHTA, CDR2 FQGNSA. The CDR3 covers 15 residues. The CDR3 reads CASSLASRGNTEAFF. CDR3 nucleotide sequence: TGTGCCAGCAGCTTAGCGTCGAGAGGCAACACTGAAGCTTTCTTT.

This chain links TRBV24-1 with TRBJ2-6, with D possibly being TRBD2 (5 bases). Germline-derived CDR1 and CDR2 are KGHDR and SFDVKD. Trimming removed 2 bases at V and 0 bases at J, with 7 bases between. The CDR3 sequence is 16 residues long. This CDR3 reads CATSDYGISGANVLTF. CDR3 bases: TGTGCCACCAGTGATTACGGGATCTCTGGGGCCAACGTCCTGACTTTC.

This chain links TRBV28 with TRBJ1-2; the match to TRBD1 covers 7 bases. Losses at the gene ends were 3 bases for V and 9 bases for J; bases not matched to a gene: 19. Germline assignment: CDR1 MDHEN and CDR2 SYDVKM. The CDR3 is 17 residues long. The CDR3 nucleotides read TGTGCCAGCAGTTTGCTGGGCCAGGGTACAGGGGCGCACTGCTACACCTTC. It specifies CASSLLGQGTGAHCYTF.

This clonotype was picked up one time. Here the CDR3 reads CASSPVPTNTGELFF. CDR3 bases: TGTGCCAGCAGTCCGGTGCCAACGAACACCGGGGAGCTGTTTTTT. The chain combines TRBV28 with TRBJ2-2; the D is unclear. The length of the CDR3 is 15 residues. CDR1 is MDHEN, CDR2 SYDVKM, per germline. V lost 5 bases and J 0 bases, leaving 10 bases between the germline ends.

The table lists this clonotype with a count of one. The CDR3 reads CASSLASGAGELFF. The CDR3 nucleotides are TGTGCCAGCAGCCTCGCTAGCGGAGCCGGGGAGCTGTTTTTT. V is TRBV4-2 and J is TRBJ2-2; 7 bases map to TRBD2. Germline CDR1 reads LGHNA; CDR2 reads YNFKEQ. CDR3 size: 14 residues. The V segment lost 4 bases and the J segment 6 bases; nucleotides outside the gene matches: 5.

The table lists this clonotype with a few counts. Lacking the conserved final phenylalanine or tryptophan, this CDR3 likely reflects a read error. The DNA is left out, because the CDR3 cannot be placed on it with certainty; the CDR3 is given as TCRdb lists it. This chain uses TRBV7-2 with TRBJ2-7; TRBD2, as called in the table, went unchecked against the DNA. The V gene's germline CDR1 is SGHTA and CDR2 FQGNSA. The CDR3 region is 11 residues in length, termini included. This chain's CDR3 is CASSYGGRAPI.

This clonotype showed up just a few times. As DNA, the CDR3 is TGTGCCAGTAGGTTGCAAATGAACACTGAAGCTTTCTTT. Translated: CASRLQMNTEAFF. The V and J genes are TRBV19 and TRBJ1-1; D is uncertain. Germline assignment: CDR1 LNHDA and CDR2 SQIVND (reference sequence). The CDR3 totals 13 residues. V dropped 6 bases and J dropped 0 bases, with 8 bases sitting between them. The full variable domain, its missing parts supplied by reference TRBV19 and TRBJ1-1, is DGGITQSPKYLFRKEGQNVTLSCEQNLNHDAMYWYRQDPGQGLRLIYYSQIVNDFQKGDIAEGYSVSREKKESFPLTVTSAQKNPTAFYLCASRLQMNTEAFFGQGTRLTVV.

The CDR3 nucleotides are TGCAGCGTCACGGCGGGCTATGGCTACACCTTC. It translates to CSVTAGYGYTF. The genes are TRBV29-1 and TRBJ1-2, with no clear D. The length of the CDR3 is 11 residues. Germline V lookup: CDR1 SQVTM, CDR2 ANQGSEA. The V end was cut by 6 bases, the J end by 4 bases, with 9 bases between.

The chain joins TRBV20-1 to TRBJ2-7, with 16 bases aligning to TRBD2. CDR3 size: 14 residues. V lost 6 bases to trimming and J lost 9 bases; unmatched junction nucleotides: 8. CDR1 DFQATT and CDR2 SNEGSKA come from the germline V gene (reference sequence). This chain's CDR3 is CSADLGLAGGGQYF. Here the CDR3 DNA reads TGCAGTGCCGACTTGGGACTAGCGGGAGGGGGGCAGTACTTC.

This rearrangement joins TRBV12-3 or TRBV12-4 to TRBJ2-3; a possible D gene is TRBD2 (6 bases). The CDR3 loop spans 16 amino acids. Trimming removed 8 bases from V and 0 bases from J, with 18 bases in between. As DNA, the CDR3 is TGTGCCAGCGCCTCAGGTAGCGGCTATAGCACAGATACGCAGTATTTT. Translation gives CASASGSGYSTDTQYF.

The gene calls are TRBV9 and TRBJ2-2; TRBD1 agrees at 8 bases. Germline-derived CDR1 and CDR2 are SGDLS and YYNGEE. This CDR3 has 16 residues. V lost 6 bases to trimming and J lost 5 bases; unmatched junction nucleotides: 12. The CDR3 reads CASTRRGQGATGELFF. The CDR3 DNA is TGTGCCAGCACCAGGAGGGGGCAGGGGGCGACCGGGGAGCTGTTTTTT.

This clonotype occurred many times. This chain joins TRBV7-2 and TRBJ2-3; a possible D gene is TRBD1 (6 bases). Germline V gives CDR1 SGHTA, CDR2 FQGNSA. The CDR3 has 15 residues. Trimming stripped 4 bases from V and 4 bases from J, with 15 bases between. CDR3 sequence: CASSSRGASADTQYF. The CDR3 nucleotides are TGTGCCAGCAGCTCCAGGGGTGCCAGCGCAGATACGCAGTATTTT.

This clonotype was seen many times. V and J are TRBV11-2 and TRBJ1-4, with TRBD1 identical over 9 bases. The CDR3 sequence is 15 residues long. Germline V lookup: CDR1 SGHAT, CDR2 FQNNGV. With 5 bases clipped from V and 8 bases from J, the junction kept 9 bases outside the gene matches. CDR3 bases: TGTGCCAGCAGCCCCCAGGGGACAGGGCACGAAAAACTGTTTTTT. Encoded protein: CASSPQGTGHEKLFF.

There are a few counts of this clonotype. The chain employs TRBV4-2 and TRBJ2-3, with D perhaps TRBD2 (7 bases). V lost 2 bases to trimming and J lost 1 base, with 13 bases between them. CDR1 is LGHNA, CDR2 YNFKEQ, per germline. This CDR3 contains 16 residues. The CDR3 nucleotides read TGTGCCAGCAGCCAAAGGGGGGGCGGCCGCACAGATACGCAGTATTTT. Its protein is CASSQRGGGRTDTQYF.

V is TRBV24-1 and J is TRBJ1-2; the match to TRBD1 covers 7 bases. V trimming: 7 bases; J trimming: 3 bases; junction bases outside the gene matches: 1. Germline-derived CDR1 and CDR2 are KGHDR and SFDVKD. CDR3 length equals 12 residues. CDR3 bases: TGTGCCACCAGGGGGACAGACTATGGCTACACCTTC. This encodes CATRGTDYGYTF.

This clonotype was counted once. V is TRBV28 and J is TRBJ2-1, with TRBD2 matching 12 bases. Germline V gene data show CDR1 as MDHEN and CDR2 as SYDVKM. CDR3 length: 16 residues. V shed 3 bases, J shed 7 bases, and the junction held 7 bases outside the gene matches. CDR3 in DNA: TGTGCCAGCAGTTTGGCTAGCGGGAGGGGGCCGAATGAGCAGTTCTTC. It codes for CASSLASGRGPNEQFF.

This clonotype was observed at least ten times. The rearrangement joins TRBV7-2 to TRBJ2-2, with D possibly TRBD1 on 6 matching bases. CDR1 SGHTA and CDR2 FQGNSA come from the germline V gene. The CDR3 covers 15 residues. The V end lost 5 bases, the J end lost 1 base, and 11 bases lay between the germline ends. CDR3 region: CASSVTTGNTGELFF. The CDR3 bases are TGTGCCAGCAGCGTAACGACAGGGAACACCGGGGAGCTGTTTTTT.

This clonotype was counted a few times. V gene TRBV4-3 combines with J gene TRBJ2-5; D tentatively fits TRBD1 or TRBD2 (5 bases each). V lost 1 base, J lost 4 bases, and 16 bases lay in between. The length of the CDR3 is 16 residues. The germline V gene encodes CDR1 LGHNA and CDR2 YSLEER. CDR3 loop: CASSQGTGPTGETQYF. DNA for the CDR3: TGCGCCAGCAGCCAAGGGACGGGACCAACCGGAGAGACCCAGTACTTC.

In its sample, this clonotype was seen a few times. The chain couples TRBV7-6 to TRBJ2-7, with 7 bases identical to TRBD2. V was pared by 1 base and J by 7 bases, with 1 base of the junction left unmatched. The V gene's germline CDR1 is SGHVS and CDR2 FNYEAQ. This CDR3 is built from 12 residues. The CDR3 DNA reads TGTGCCAGCAGCTTAGAGGGAGGGGAGCAGTACTTC. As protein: CASSLEGGEQYF. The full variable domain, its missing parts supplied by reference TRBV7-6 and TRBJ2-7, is GAGVSQSPRYKVTKRGQDVALRCDPISGHVSLYWYRQALGQGPEFLTYFNYEAQQDKSGLPNDRFSAERPEGSISTLTIQRTEQRDSAMYRCASSLEGGEQYFGPGTRLTVT.

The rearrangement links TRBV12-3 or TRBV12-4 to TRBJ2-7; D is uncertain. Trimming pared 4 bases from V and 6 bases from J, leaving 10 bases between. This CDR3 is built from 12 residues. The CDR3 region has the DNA TGTGCCAGCAGTTCCCGATTGTCCGAGCAGTACTTC. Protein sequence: CASSSRLSEQYF.

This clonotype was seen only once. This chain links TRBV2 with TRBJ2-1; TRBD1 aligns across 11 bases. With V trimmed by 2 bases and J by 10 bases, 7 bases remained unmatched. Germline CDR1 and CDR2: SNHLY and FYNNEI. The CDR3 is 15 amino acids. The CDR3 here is CASSELGQGAGEQFF. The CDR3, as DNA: TGTGCCAGCAGTGAATTAGGACAGGGGGCAGGAGAGCAGTTCTTC. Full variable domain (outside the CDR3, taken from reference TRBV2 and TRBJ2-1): EPEVTQTPSHQVTQMGQEVILRCVPISNHLYFYWYRQILGQKVEFLVSFYNNEISEKSEIFDDQFSVERPDGSNFTLKIRSTKLEDSAMYFCASSELGQGAGEQFFGPGTRLTVL.

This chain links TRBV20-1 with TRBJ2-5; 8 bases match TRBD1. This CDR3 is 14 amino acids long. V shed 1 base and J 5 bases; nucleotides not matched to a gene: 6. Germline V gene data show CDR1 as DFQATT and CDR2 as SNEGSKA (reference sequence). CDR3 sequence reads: CSARAAGGAETQYF. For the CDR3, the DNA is TGCAGTGCTAGAGCGGCAGGGGGCGCGGAGACCCAGTACTTC.

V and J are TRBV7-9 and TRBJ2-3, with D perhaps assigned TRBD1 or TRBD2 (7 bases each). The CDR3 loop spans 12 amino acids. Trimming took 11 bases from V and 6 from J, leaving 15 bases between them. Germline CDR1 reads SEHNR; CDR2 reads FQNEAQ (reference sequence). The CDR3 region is CAGGRGPDTQYF. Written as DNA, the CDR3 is TGTGCCGGGGGGAGGGGGCCGGATACGCAGTATTTT.